Detailed here is one T cell receptor (beta chain). CDR1 is GTSNPN, CDR2 SVGIG, per germline (reference sequence). Deletions cut 1 base from V and 6 bases from J, with 6 bases between. The CDR3 length is 11 residues. These data belong to a study of T cell responses to AZD1222 COVID-19 vaccine. Here immunoSEQ multiplex PCR was the method, and the copy in TCRdb shows in-frame clones only, minus some. The sample has fewer than 90,000 clones; roughly 84% are singletons. This chain connects TRBV30 to TRBJ1-1; no definite D call. The sequencing used peripheral blood, collected 28 days after the second AZD1222 dose. The receptor was isolated from an adult who received the AZD1222 COVID-19 vaccine. CDR3 sequence (DNA): TGTGCCTGGAGTGACCGGGCTGAAGCTTTCTTT. Residues: CAWSDRAEAFF. The full variable domain, with the rest looked up from reference TRBV30 and TRBJ1-1, is SQTIHQWPATLVQPVGSPLSLECTVEGTSNPNLYWYRQAAGRGLQLLFYSVGIGQISSEVPQNLSASRPQDRQFILSSKKLLLSDSGFYLCAWSDRAEAFFGQGTRLTVV.